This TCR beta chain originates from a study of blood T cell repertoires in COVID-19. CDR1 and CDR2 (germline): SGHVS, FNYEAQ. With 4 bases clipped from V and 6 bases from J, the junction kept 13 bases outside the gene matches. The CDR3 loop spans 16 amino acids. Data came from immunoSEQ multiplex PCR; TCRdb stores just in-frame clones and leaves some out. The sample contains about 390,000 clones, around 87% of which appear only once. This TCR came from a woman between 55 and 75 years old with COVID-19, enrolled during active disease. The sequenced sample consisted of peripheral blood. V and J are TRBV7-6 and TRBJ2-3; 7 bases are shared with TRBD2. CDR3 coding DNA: TGTGCCAGCAGCTCGGGGCTAGCGGCAAGTCAGGATACGCAGTATTTT. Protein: CASSSGLAASQDTQYF.